This is a list of T cell receptor beta chains from one sample in a study of control samples from healthy donors and cancer patients. Assay used: immunoSEQ multiplex PCR; TCRdb lists only in-frame clones, some missing. The sample has approximately 58,000 clones, about 87% seen once; the top ten hold roughly an eighth. The sample consisted of PBMCs. All receptors derive from a woman aged 60-75 years with lung cancer. CDR3s include the opening cysteine and the closing phenylalanine or tryptophan. D genes are given only for firm matches. Size is stated for part of the rows, as once, few or many counts, or as a class when the clone is expanded.

j_call d_call v_call clone_size cdr3_nt cdr3_aa
TRBJ1-5 - TRBV30 - TGTGCCTGGTCCCCACGCCAGGGCGGCTTACAGCCCCAGCATTTT CAWSPRQGGLQPQHF
TRBJ2-4 TRBD1 TRBV14 - TGTGCCAGCAGCTCCTGGACAGGGGCGACCAAAAACATTCAGTACTTC CASSSWTGATKNIQYF
TRBJ2-1 - TRBV20-1 - TGCAGTGCGAGCTCCTACAATGAGCAGTTCTTC CSASSYNEQFF
TRBJ1-4 - TRBV3-1/TRBV3-2 - TGTGCCAGCAGCTCCGGGACGGATGAAAAACTGTTTTTT CASSSGTDEKLFF
TRBJ2-5 - TRBV21-1 - TGTGCCCCCATTGGGGGGGGCCGGGAGACCCAGTACTTC CAPIGGGRETQYF
TRBJ1-5 TRBD1 TRBV19 - TGTGCCAGTAACAGGGGCGGGGGGGCCAATCAGCCCCAGCATTTT CASNRGGGANQPQHF
TRBJ2-2 - TRBV11-3 - TGTGCCAGCAGCTTAGACGGACCCCTCACCGGGGAGCTGTTTTTT CASSLDGPLTGELFF
TRBJ1-1 TRBD1 TRBV2 - TGTGCCAGCAGCTGGGGGACAGCGAACACTGAAGCTTTCTTT CASSWGTANTEAFF
TRBJ2-1 TRBD2 TRBV28 - TGTGCCAGCCACGGGGGAACTAGCGGGAGGGTCGGGCATGAGCAGTTCTTC CASHGGTSGRVGHEQFF
TRBJ2-5 - TRBV29-1 - TGCAGCGTTGAAGAATCGGAGACCCAGTACTTC CSVEESETQYF
TRBJ2-2 - TRBV5-1 - TGCGCCAGCAGCCCCTACACCGGGGAGCTGTTTTTT CASSPYTGELFF
TRBJ2-5 - TRBV18 - TGTGCCAGCTCACCTCGGGACTTACAAGAGACCCAGTACTTC CASSPRDLQETQYF
TRBJ1-2 - TRBV5-1 few TGCGCCACCAGTATGGGCACCACTAACTATGGCTACACCTTC CATSMGTTNYGYTF
TRBJ1-1 - TRBV13 - TGTGCCAGCAGCTTAGTACGCACCTGGAACACTGAAGCTTTCTTT CASSLVRTWNTEAFF
TRBJ2-7 - TRBV5-1 - TGCGCCAGCAGCTCCGACCCCTCAAGAGTATCCTACGAGCAGTACTTC CASSSDPSRVSYEQYF
TRBJ1-1 - TRBV9 few TGTGCCAGCAGCGTAGGTGGACAACTGAACACTGAAGCTTTCTTT CASSVGGQLNTEAFF
TRBJ1-2 TRBD1 TRBV7-9 - TGTGCCAGCAGCGCCTCGGGACAGGAACATGGCTACACCTTC CASSASGQEHGYTF
TRBJ1-4 - TRBV6-5 - TGTGCCACATCTAGAGGGCAGCTGGGAGAAAAACTGTTTTTT CATSRGQLGEKLFF
TRBJ1-1 - TRBV12-3/TRBV12-4 - TGTGCCAGCAGTTCAACCGGGACAGAAGCTTTCTTT CASSSTGTEAFF
TRBJ2-2 TRBD2 TRBV2 - TGTGCCAGCACCGCTACTAGCGCCACCGGGGAGCTGTTTTTT CASTATSATGELFF
TRBJ1-3 - TRBV5-1 - TGCGCCAGCAGCTTGGCAGGGACTGGAAACACCATATATTTT CASSLAGTGNTIYF
TRBJ1-4 TRBD1 TRBV19 - TGTGCCAGTAACCAAGGGGGCAGCCCTAATGAAAAACTGTTTTTT CASNQGGSPNEKLFF
TRBJ2-7 TRBD1 TRBV18 few TGTGCCAGCTCCCCCCTCTGGGGACAGTTCTCCTACGAGCAGTACTTC CASSPLWGQFSYEQYF
TRBJ2-3 - TRBV7-9 - TGTGCCAGCAGCTTTATTGCGGGGCTCACAGATACGCAGTATTTT CASSFIAGLTDTQYF
TRBJ1-1 TRBD1 TRBV29-1 - TGCAGCGTGCGACAGGGGGGCTCGGGCACTGAAGCTTTCTTT CSVRQGGSGTEAFF
TRBJ1-5 TRBD1 TRBV6-5 - TGTGCCAGCAGCGTGACAGGGGTTGGTCAGCCCCAGCATTTT CASSVTGVGQPQHF
TRBJ1-6 - TRBV7-8 - TGTGCCAGCAGCTCGGGGGATAATTCACCCCTCCACTTT CASSSGDNSPLHF
TRBJ2-1 - TRBV5-1 - TGCGCCAGCAGCTTGGGTCAGATGATCTCCTACAATGAGCAGTTCTTC CASSLGQMISYNEQFF
TRBJ2-1 - TRBV7-8 - TGTGCCAGCAGCTTAGGACAGGTGAACGATGAGCAGTTCTTC CASSLGQVNDEQFF
TRBJ1-4 - TRBV6-5 - TGTGCCAGCAGTCCTCAGCGGGCGACAGGTGGGGAACTGTTTTTT CASSPQRATGGELFF
TRBJ2-5 - TRBV7-9 - TGTGCCAGCAGCTTAGTTGCGGAGACCCAGTACTTC CASSLVAETQYF
TRBJ2-7 TRBD2 TRBV6-1 - TGTGCCAGCAGTGAGACTAGCGGGAGGGCCGAGCAGTACTTC CASSETSGRAEQYF
TRBJ1-3 - TRBV5-1 - TGCGCCAGCAGTGTTGGGGATTCTGGAAACACCATATATTTT CASSVGDSGNTIYF
TRBJ2-2 TRBD1 TRBV6-5 - TGTGCCAGCAGTTCCTACAGGGGGTACTTCGACGGGGAGCTGTTTTTT CASSSYRGYFDGELFF
TRBJ2-7 - TRBV2 - TGTGCCAGCAGTGCTCTAGCTGACCAACCCTACGAGCAGTACTTC CASSALADQPYEQYF
TRBJ1-1 - TRBV11-3 - TGTGCCAGCAGCTTACGAGGTAACACTGAAGCTTTCTTT CASSLRGNTEAFF
TRBJ1-1 - TRBV7-9 - TGTGCCAGCAGCCCAATCTTGACTGAAGCTTTCTTT CASSPILTEAFF
TRBJ2-5 TRBD1 TRBV3-1/TRBV3-2 - TGTGCCAGCACTACAGGGGGAGAGACCCAGTACTTC CASTTGGETQYF
TRBJ1-2 - TRBV5-4 once TGTGCCAGCAGCCCCGACCTTAACTATGGCTACACCTTC CASSPDLNYGYTF
TRBJ1-6 - TRBV11-2 - TGTGCCAGCAGCTTAGCCGACATTAATTCACCCCTCCACTTT CASSLADINSPLHF
TRBJ1-5 - TRBV6-4 once TGTGCCAGCAGCCCCTCCGGGGGTGATCAGCCCCAGCATTTT CASSPSGGDQPQHF
TRBJ1-5 - TRBV2 once TGTGCCAGCAGTGAAGAGGATAGCAATCAGCCCCAGCATTTT CASSEEDSNQPQHF
TRBJ1-6 TRBD1 TRBV2 - TGTGCCAGCAGCCCCGGACAGGGTTATTCACCCCTCCACTTT CASSPGQGYSPLHF
TRBJ1-6 TRBD1 TRBV5-5 few TGTGCCAGCAGCTTGCTAGGTCAGGGGGAAACACCCCTCCACTTT CASSLLGQGETPLHF
TRBJ2-5 - TRBV7-9 - TGTGCCAGCAGCTTAACAATCGGGGACGGGGAGACCCAGTACTTC CASSLTIGDGETQYF
TRBJ2-1 TRBD2 TRBV2 once TGTGCCAGCAGCCCCGGACTAGCGGGGGGATTTGAGCAGTTCTTC CASSPGLAGGFEQFF
TRBJ1-1 - TRBV7-8 - TGTGCCAGCAGCTTAGCGCACAGGGAGGCTGAAGCTTTCTTT CASSLAHREAEAFF
TRBJ1-1 - TRBV28 - TGTGCCAGCAGTTCCACATTTAACCGGGACGGTGAAGCTTTCTTT CASSSTFNRDGEAFF
TRBJ2-1 - TRBV21-1 - TGTGCCAGCCGAAGGGTGGTTTACAATGAGCAGTTCTTC CASRRVVYNEQFF
TRBJ2-7 - TRBV2 - TGTGCCAGCACCCACCGGGACTCCACCTACGAGCAGTACTTC CASTHRDSTYEQYF
TRBJ2-3 - TRBV2 - TGTGCCAGCAGTGAAGCACCGACTAGCACAGATACGCAGTATTTT CASSEAPTSTDTQYF
TRBJ1-5 - TRBV2 - TGTGCCACCTCACGACCGGGACCTAATCAGCCCCAGCATTTT CATSRPGPNQPQHF
TRBJ1-4 - TRBV21-1 - TGTGCCAGCACCTCGGACAGTGGGTCGGGAAGGGGTGCAACTAATGAAAAACTGTTTTTT CASTSDSGSGRGATNEKLFF
TRBJ2-1 TRBD2 TRBV5-4 - TGTGCCAGCAGCTTGGCCGGGACTAGCGATACTGAGCAGTTCTTC CASSLAGTSDTEQFF
TRBJ1-1 - TRBV6-6 - TGTGCCAGCAGTTACTCGGGGCGGTTCGAAGCTTTCTTT CASSYSGRFEAFF
TRBJ2-3 TRBD1 TRBV6-6 - TGTGCCAGCAGACAGGGGACAGATACGCAGTATTTT CASRQGTDTQYF
TRBJ2-2 - TRBV6-5 - TGTGCCAGCACGCAATGGGCGAACACCGGGGAGCTGTTTTTT CASTQWANTGELFF
TRBJ2-5 TRBD1 TRBV10-3 - TGTGCCATCAGCACAGGGGGCGAAGAGACCCAGTACTTC CAISTGGEETQYF
TRBJ2-1 - TRBV3-1/TRBV3-2 - TGTGCCAGCAGCCAAGAGCGACGGGGGAACAATGAGCAGTTCTTC CASSQERRGNNEQFF
TRBJ1-4 - TRBV5-1 - TGCGCCAGCAGCTTGGCGGGGGCCTTTAATGAAAAACTGTTTTTT CASSLAGAFNEKLFF